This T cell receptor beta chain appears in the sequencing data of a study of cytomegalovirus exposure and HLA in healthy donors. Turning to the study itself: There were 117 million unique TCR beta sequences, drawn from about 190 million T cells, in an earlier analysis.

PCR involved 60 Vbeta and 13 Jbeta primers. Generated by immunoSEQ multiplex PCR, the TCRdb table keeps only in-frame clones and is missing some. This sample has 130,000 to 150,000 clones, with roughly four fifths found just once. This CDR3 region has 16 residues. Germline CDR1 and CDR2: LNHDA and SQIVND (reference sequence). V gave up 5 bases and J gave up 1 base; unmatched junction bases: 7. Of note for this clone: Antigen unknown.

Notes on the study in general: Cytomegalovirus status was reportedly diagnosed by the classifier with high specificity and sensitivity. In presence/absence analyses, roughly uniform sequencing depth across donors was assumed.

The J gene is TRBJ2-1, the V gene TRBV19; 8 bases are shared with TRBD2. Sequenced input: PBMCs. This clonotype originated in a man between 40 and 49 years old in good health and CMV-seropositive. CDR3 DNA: TGTGCCAGTAGTGTCCATAGCGGGGCTTCCTACAATGAGCAGTTCTTC. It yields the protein CASSVHSGASYNEQFF.